Following are 27 T cell receptor beta chains from one sample sequenced in a study of T cell changes during pregnancy in multiple sclerosis. The table came from immunoSEQ multiplex PCR; TCRdb's copy has only in-frame clones and leaves some out. This sample has about 59,000 clones, with approximately 94% found just once. Sequenced material: CD8+ T cells from peripheral blood mononuclear cells, taken after pregnancy. The receptor source for this set is a female donor with multiple sclerosis, enrolled in a pregnancy study.

CDR3 sequence reads: CASSLAPAGSSYNEQFF. In DNA, the CDR3 is TGTGCCAGCAGCTTAGCTCCGGCGGGAAGCTCCTACAATGAGCAGTTCTTC. The chain employs TRBV7-9 and TRBJ2-1; D possibly corresponds to TRBD2 (6 bases). V was clipped by 0 bases and J by 0 bases, with 12 bases between them. The germline CDR1 and CDR2 sequences are SEHNR and FQNEAQ (reference sequence). The CDR3 has 17 residues. The whole variable domain, filled in from reference TRBV7-9 and TRBJ2-1, reads DTGVSQNPRHKITKRGQNVTFRCDPISEHNRLYWYRQTLGQGPEFLTYFQNEAQLEKSRLLSDRFSAERPKGSFSTLEIQRTEQGDSAMYLCASSLAPAGSSYNEQFFGPGTRLTVL.

V is TRBV9 and J is TRBJ2-2, with TRBD2 as a possible D gene (6 bases). CDR3 length: 13 amino acids. V was clipped by 9 bases and J by 2 bases, with 11 bases between them. The germline gives CDR1 SGDLS, CDR2 YYNGEE. This CDR3 reads CATRAGNTGELFF. The CDR3 DNA sequence: TGTGCCACTAGGGCGGGAAACACCGGGGAGCTGTTTTTT.

This clone was seen a single time. The V gene is TRBV4-3, the J gene TRBJ2-2; maybe TRBD2 (6 bases). This CDR3 contains 14 residues. V lost 1 base, J lost 8 bases, and 11 bases lay in between. Germline assignment: CDR1 LGHNA and CDR2 YSLEER. The DNA for the CDR3 is TGCGCCAGCAGCCAAGGTGCGGGGCATGGGGAGCTGTTTTTT. Translation gives CASSQGAGHGELFF.

This clone appeared a single time. The chain employs TRBV7-2 and TRBJ2-1; 7 bases are a match to TRBD2. With V trimmed by 5 bases and J by 7 bases, 14 bases remained unmatched. Germline V gene sequence: CDR1 SGHTA, CDR2 FQGNSA. The CDR3 covers 16 residues. This chain's CDR3 is CASSPRWRELGNEQFF. DNA for the CDR3: TGTGCCAGCAGCCCGAGGTGGCGGGAGCTAGGTAATGAGCAGTTCTTC.

The chain employs TRBV7-9 and TRBJ1-1; D perhaps matches TRBD1 (6 bases). The CDR3 consists of 14 residues. Germline V gene sequence: CDR1 SEHNR, CDR2 FQNEAQ (reference sequence). The germline V and J ends were trimmed by 5 bases and 4 bases, with 14 bases remaining between them. CDR3 amino acids: CASSRPLGATEAFF. For the CDR3, the DNA is TGTGCCAGCAGCCGTCCGTTGGGGGCCACTGAAGCTTTCTTT.

The rearrangement links TRBV5-5 to TRBJ2-7; D is unclear. The CDR3 runs 15 residues. Germline CDR1 and CDR2: SGHKS and YYEKEE (reference sequence). Trimming took off 1 base at V and 0 bases at J, with 11 bases between the two ends. As DNA, the CDR3 is TGTGCCAGCAGCTTGTCACCAGGTAGCTCCTACGAGCAGTACTTC. This sequence encodes CASSLSPGSSYEQYF.

V and J are TRBV13 and TRBJ2-7, with D hard to call. CDR3 length: 12 amino acids. Trimming left V 5 bases short and J 4 bases short, with 9 bases between. Per germline, CDR1 PRHDT and CDR2 FYEKMQ (reference sequence). CDR3 sequence (DNA): TGTGCCAGCAGCGGTAGCCGATACGAGCAGTACTTC. Amino acids: CASSGSRYEQYF.

Written as DNA, the CDR3 is TGTGCCAGCAGCCCGACTCCTTCTTCCTACAATGAGCAGTTCTTC. Protein: CASSPTPSSYNEQFF. The chain is built from TRBV9 and TRBJ2-1, with D uncertain. Looked up from germline, CDR1 is SGDLS and CDR2 is YYNGEE. There are 15 residues in the CDR3. Trimming took off 4 bases at V and 1 base at J, with 12 bases between the two ends.

The chain links TRBV5-4 to TRBJ1-1; possible D gene TRBD1, 6 bases. The CDR3 runs 15 residues. Germline CDR1 and CDR2: SGHNT and YYREEE (reference sequence). Trimming stripped 3 bases from V and 0 bases from J, with 12 bases between. The CDR3: CASSSYREVNTEAFF. Written as DNA, the CDR3 is TGTGCCAGCAGCTCATACAGGGAAGTGAACACTGAAGCTTTCTTT.

The chain uses TRBV28 and TRBJ1-2, with D possibly matching TRBD1 (5 bases). Germline CDR1 reads MDHEN; CDR2 reads SYDVKM. The CDR3 length is 13 residues. Trimming stripped 4 bases from V and 6 bases from J, with 12 bases between. CDR3 nucleotides: TGTGCCAGCAGTTCAGGGTGGGGGGATGGCTACACCTTC. It translates to CASSSGWGDGYTF.

This clone was seen a handful of times. The V and J genes are TRBV19 and TRBJ1-1; 7 bases line up with TRBD1. Germline values: CDR1 LNHDA, CDR2 SQIVND (reference sequence). The J segment lost 6 bases and the V segment lost 6 bases, leaving 4 bases of the junction unmatched. This CDR3 has 12 residues. CDR3 residues: CASSYRGSEAFF. The CDR3 coding sequence is TGTGCCAGTAGCTACAGGGGTTCTGAAGCTTTCTTT.

The J gene is TRBJ2-3, the V gene TRBV5-1; D perhaps matches TRBD2 (6 bases). Trimming took 9 bases from V and 2 from J, leaving 13 bases between them. Germline assignment: CDR1 SGHRS and CDR2 YFSETQ. This CDR3 is built from 13 residues. The CDR3 reads CATSTGDTDTQYF. The CDR3, as DNA: TGCGCCACATCCACGGGGGACACAGATACGCAGTATTTT.

This chain links TRBV5-6 with TRBJ2-1; no reliable D call. Between the trimmed V and J ends, which lost 2 bases and 0 bases, there was a span of 12 bases. This CDR3 region has 16 residues. The germline CDR1 and CDR2 sequences are SGHDT and YYEEEE. This CDR3 is CASSFYLSGSYNEQFF. CDR3 coding DNA: TGTGCCAGCAGCTTTTACTTATCGGGCTCCTACAATGAGCAGTTCTTC.

This clone was seen just once. The V gene is TRBV9, the J gene TRBJ1-5; D is uncertain. The V and J ends lost 4 bases and 4 bases respectively, with 15 bases between them. The length of the CDR3 is 15 residues. Germline CDR1 is SGDLS and CDR2 is YYNGEE. The CDR3 here is CASSFSDGRNQPQHF. DNA of the CDR3: TGTGCCAGCAGCTTCTCTGACGGGAGGAATCAGCCCCAGCATTTT. Combining the CDR3 with reference TRBV9 and TRBJ1-5 gives the whole variable domain DSGVTQTPKHLITATGQRVTLRCSPRSGDLSVYWYQQSLDQGLQFLIQYYNGEERAKGNILERFSAQQFPDLHSELNLSSLELGDSALYFCASSFSDGRNQPQHFGDGTRLSIL.

The gene calls are TRBV7-9 and TRBJ2-5; tentative D call: TRBD2 (6 bases). CDR1 and CDR2 from the germline V gene are SEHNR and FQNEAQ (reference sequence). CDR3 size: 13 residues. Trimming shortened V by 5 bases and J by 4 bases, and 11 bases separated the two germline ends. CDR3 in amino acids: CASSPGTRETQYF. CDR3 coding DNA: TGTGCCAGCAGCCCCGGGACTCGAGAGACCCAGTACTTC.

The rearrangement joins TRBV5-4 to TRBJ1-2; D not resolved. The CDR3 loop spans 13 amino acids. V dropped 4 bases and J dropped 7 bases, with 14 bases sitting between them. Germline V gene sequence: CDR1 SGHNT, CDR2 YYREEE (reference sequence). The CDR3 DNA reads TGTGCCAGCAGCCCCATTACTATGGTTGGCTACACCTTC. Translated: CASSPITMVGYTF.

The chain couples TRBV15 to TRBJ2-2; the D is unclear. This CDR3 comprises 12 residues. From germline, CDR1 is LNHNV and CDR2 YYDKDF (reference sequence). V dropped 5 bases and J dropped 3 bases, with 4 bases sitting between them. The DNA of the CDR3 is TGTGCCACCAGCGAGGACACCGGGGAGCTGTTTTTT. It encodes CATSEDTGELFF.

This clone was detected only once. V gene TRBV6-5 combines with J gene TRBJ2-1; 12 bases are shared with TRBD2. CDR1 MNHEY and CDR2 SVGAGI come from the germline V gene. The CDR3 extends over 16 amino acids. J gave up 7 bases and V 0 bases, and 4 bases lay outside the gene matches. The DNA for the CDR3 is TGTGCCAGCAGTTACTCGGCTAGCGGGAGGGAGAATGAGCAGTTCTTC. As protein: CASSYSASGRENEQFF.

V gene TRBV5-3 combines with J gene TRBJ2-3, with 10 bases that match TRBD2. TRBV5-3 is recorded as an ORF, its role being uncertain. The CDR3 is 16 amino acids. J was trimmed by 3 bases and V by 4 bases; bases with no gene match: 8. This chain's CDR3 is CARSGTMTSGTDTQYF. CDR3 in DNA: TGTGCCAGAAGCGGAACAATGACTAGCGGGACAGATACGCAGTATTTT.

The chain combines TRBV5-1 with TRBJ2-1; D possibly corresponds to TRBD1 (5 bases). Deletions cut 6 bases from V and 8 bases from J, with 12 bases between. This CDR3 has 12 amino acids. Germline CDR1 reads SGHRS; CDR2 reads YFSETQ. In DNA form, the CDR3 reads TGCGCCAGCATTAGCAGGGCCCATGAGCAGTTCTTC. It yields the protein CASISRAHEQFF.

V usage is TRBV6-6 and J usage is TRBJ1-2; D gene uncertain. In germline, CDR1 is MNHNY, CDR2 SVGAGI (reference sequence). The CDR3 covers 13 residues. Trimming removed 5 bases at V and 4 bases at J, with 11 bases between. The CDR3 sequence is CASSDHESYGYTF. In DNA, the CDR3 is TGTGCCAGCAGTGATCACGAGAGCTATGGCTACACCTTC.

The rearrangement uses TRBV9 and TRBJ2-5, with 7 bases lining up with TRBD2. The germline CDR1 and CDR2 sequences are SGDLS and YYNGEE. Trimming cost V 0 bases and J 4 bases; bases outside gene matches: 12. The CDR3 runs to 17 residues. The chain's CDR3 is CASSVEVGGSIGETQYF. The DNA for the CDR3 is TGTGCCAGCAGCGTAGAAGTGGGGGGGAGTATTGGAGAGACCCAGTACTTC.

The chain employs TRBV30 and TRBJ2-2; tentative D call: TRBD1 (6 bases). CDR3 size: 14 residues. V was trimmed by 3 bases and J by 8 bases, leaving 16 bases between them. CDR1 and CDR2 from the germline V gene are GTSNPN and SVGIG (reference sequence). The CDR3 nucleotides are TGTGCCTGGAGCCCGACGGACAGTCATGGGGAGCTGTTTTTT. The encoded protein is CAWSPTDSHGELFF.

This chain uses TRBV15 with TRBJ1-1; possible D gene TRBD1, 5 bases. Germline lookup yields CDR1 LNHNV and CDR2 YYDKDF (reference sequence). The length of the CDR3 is 14 residues. The V gene lost 7 bases and the J gene lost 10 bases, with 22 bases spanning the gap. In nucleotides, the CDR3 is TGTGCCACCACCAAGGGAGGGGAACCCTCTGGAGCTTTCTTT. This translates into CATTKGGEPSGAFF.

The chain is built from TRBV4-3 and TRBJ2-1, with D possibly matching TRBD2 (6 bases). The CDR3 loop spans 16 amino acids. The V end was cut by 3 bases, the J end by 6 bases, with 18 bases between. The germline V gene has CDR1 LGHNA and CDR2 YSLEER. As DNA, the CDR3 is TGCGCCAGCAGCCAGTCCTCGGGGGAGGCAGCCAATGAGCAGTTCTTC. Its translation: CASSQSSGEAANEQFF.

This clone was detected only once. The chain uses TRBV30 and TRBJ2-3, with 10 nucleotides matching TRBD2. V lost 4 bases, J lost 4 bases, and 8 bases stayed unmatched. The CDR3 consists of 15 residues. Germline loops: CDR1 GTSNPN, CDR2 SVGIG (reference sequence). The CDR3, as DNA: TGTGCCTGGACGTTAGCGGGAGGCCCCGCAGATACGCAGTATTTT. Protein: CAWTLAGGPADTQYF.

The chain joins TRBV11-2 to TRBJ1-2, with D perhaps TRBD1 (5 bases). Germline V gene sequence: CDR1 SGHAT, CDR2 FQNNGV. With 2 bases removed from V and 0 bases from J, the gap between germline ends came to 10 bases. The CDR3 consists of 15 residues. This CDR3 reads CASSLLTGSNYGYTF. As DNA, the CDR3 is TGTGCCAGCAGCTTACTAACAGGATCTAACTATGGCTACACCTTC.